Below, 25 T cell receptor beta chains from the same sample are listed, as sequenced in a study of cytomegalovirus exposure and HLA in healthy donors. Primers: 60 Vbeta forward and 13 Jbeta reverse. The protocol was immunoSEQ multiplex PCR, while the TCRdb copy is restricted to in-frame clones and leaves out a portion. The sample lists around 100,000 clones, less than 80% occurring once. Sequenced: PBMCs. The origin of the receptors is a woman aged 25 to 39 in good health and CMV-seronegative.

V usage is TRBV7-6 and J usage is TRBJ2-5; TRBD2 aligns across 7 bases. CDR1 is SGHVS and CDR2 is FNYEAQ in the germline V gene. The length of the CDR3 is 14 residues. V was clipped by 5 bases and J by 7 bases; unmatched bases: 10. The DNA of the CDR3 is TGTGCCAGCAGCAGAACGGGGGGTGACGGGACCCAGTACTTC. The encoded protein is CASSRTGGDGTQYF.

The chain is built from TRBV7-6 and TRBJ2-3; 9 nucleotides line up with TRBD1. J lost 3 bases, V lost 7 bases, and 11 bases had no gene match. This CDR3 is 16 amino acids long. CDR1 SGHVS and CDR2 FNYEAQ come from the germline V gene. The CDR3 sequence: CASTLSRGQGTDTQYF. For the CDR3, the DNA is TGTGCCAGCACCCTTAGTAGGGGACAGGGTACAGATACGCAGTATTTT.

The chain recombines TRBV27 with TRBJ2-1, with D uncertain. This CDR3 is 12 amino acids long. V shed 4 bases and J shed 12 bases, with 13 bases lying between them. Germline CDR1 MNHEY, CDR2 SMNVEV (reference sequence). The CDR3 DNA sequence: TGTGCCAGCAGTTCCCCCGGCCGCGGGCAGTTCTTC. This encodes CASSSPGRGQFF.

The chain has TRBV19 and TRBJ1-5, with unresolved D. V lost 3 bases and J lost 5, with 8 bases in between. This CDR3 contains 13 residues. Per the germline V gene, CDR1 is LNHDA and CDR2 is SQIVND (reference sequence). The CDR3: CASSIRSYQPQHF. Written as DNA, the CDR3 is TGTGCCAGTAGTATCCGGAGTTATCAGCCCCAGCATTTT.

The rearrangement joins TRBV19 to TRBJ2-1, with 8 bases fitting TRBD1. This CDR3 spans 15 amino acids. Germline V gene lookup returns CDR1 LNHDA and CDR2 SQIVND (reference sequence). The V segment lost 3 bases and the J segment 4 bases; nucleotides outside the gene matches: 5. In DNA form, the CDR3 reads TGTGCCAGTAGTATTGGGACAGGAATTTACAATGAGCAGTTCTTC. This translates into CASSIGTGIYNEQFF.

CDR3 residues: CASSPSLAGKDEQYF. The CDR3 DNA follows: TGTGCCAGCAGCCCGTCACTAGCGGGAAAGGACGAGCAGTACTTC. The chain couples TRBV28 to TRBJ2-7; 10 nucleotides line up with TRBD2. Germline trimming cut 6 bases from V and 5 bases from J; bases unmatched to any gene: 10. The CDR3 runs 15 residues. Germline CDR1 is MDHEN and CDR2 is SYDVKM. The variable domain in full, completed from reference TRBV28 and TRBJ2-7, reads DVKVTQSSRYLVKRTGEKVFLECVQDMDHENMFWYRQDPGLGLRLIYFSYDVKMKEKGDIPEGYSVSREKKERFSLILESASTNQTSMYLCASSPSLAGKDEQYFGPGTRLTVT.

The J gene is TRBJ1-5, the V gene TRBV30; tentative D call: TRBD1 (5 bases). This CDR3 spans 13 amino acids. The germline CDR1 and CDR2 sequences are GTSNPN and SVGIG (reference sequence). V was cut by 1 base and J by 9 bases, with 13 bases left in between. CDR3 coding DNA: TGTGCCTGGAGTGAGGGCAGGGTTCGGCCCCAGCATTTT. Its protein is CAWSEGRVRPQHF.

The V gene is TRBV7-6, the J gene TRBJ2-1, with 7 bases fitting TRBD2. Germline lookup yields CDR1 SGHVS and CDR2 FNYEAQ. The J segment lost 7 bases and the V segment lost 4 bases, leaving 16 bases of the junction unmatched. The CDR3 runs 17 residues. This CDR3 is CASSSPLTGRTINEQFF. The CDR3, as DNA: TGTGCCAGCAGCTCCCCTTTGACCGGGAGGACGATAAATGAGCAGTTCTTC.

CDR3 residues: CASRRQEDNEQFF. CDR3 sequence (DNA): TGTGCCAGCAGGAGACAGGAGGACAATGAGCAGTTCTTC. This chain connects TRBV27 to TRBJ2-1, with a tentative D call TRBD1 (6 bases). V lost 6 bases to trimming and J lost 5 bases, with 11 bases between them. The CDR3 extends over 13 amino acids. Germline CDR1 is MNHEY and CDR2 is SMNVEV (reference sequence).

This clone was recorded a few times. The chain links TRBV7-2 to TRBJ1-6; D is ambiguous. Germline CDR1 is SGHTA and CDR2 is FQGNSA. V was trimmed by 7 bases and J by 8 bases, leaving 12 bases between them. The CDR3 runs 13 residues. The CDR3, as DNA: TGTGCCAGCACCAGCGGCGTCTATTCACCCCTCCACTTT. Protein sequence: CASTSGVYSPLHF.

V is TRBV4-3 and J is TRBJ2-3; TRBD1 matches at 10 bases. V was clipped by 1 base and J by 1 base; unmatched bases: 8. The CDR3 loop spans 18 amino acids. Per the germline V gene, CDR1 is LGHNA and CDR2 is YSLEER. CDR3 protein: CASSQGPPGTGGTDTQYF. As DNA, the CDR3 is TGCGCCAGCAGCCAAGGTCCACCCGGGACAGGGGGCACAGATACGCAGTATTTT.

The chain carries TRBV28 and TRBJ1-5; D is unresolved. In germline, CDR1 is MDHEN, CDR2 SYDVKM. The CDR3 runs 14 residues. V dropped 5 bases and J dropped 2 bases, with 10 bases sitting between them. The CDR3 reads CASSLRRGNQPQHF. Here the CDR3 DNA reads TGTGCCAGCAGTCTACGACGGGGCAATCAGCCCCAGCATTTT.

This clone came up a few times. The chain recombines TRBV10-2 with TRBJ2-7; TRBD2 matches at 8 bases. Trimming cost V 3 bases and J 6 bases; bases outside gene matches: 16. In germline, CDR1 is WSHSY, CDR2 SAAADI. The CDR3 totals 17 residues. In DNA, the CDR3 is TGCGCCAGCAGTGACCCACCCGGGACTAGTGGGTTCGGCGAGCAGTACTTC. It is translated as CASSDPPGTSGFGEQYF.

CDR3 in amino acids: CSVSGLAGLDTQYF. The DNA for the CDR3 is TGCAGCGTAAGTGGACTAGCGGGGCTGGATACGCAGTATTTT. The genes are TRBV29-1 and TRBJ2-3, with 12 bases identical to TRBD2. This CDR3 region has 14 residues. With 6 bases clipped from V and 6 bases from J, the junction kept 7 bases outside the gene matches. Germline values: CDR1 SQVTM, CDR2 ANQGSEA.

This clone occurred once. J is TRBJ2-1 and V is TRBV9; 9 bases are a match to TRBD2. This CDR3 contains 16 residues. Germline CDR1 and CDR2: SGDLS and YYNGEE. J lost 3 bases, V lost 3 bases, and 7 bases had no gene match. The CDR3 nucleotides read TGTGCCAGCAGCGGGGGTAGCGGGAGTCGCTACAATGAGCAGTTCTTC. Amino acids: CASSGGSGSRYNEQFF.

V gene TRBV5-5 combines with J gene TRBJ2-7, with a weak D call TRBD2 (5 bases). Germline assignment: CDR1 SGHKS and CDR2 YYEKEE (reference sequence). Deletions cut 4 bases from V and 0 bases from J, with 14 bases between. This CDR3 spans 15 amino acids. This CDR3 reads CASSQTSVPSYEQYF. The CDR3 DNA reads TGTGCCAGCAGCCAAACTAGTGTTCCCTCCTACGAGCAGTACTTC. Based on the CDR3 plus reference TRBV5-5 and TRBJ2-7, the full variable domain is DAGVTQSPTHLIKTRGQQVTLRCSPISGHKSVSWYQQVLGQGPQFIFQYYEKEERGRGNFPDRFSARQFPNYSSELNVNALLLGDSALYLCASSQTSVPSYEQYFGPGTRLTVT.

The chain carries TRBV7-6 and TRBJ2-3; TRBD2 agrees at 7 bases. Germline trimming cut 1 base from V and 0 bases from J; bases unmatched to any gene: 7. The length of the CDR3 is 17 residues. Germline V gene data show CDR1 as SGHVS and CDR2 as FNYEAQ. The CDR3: CASSLGIPSGSTDTQYF. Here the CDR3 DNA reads TGTGCCAGCAGCTTAGGTATCCCTAGCGGCAGCACAGATACGCAGTATTTT.

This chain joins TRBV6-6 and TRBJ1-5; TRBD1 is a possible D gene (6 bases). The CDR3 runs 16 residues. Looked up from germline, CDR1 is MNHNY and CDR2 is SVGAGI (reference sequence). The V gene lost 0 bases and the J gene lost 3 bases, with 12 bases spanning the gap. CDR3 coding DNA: TGTGCCAGCAGTTACTCAGATTACAGGGCCAATCAGCCCCAGCATTTT. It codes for CASSYSDYRANQPQHF.

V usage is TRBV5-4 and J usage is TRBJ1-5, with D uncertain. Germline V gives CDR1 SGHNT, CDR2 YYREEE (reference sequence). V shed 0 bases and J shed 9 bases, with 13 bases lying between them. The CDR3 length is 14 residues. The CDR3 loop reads CASSLAGSRRPQHF. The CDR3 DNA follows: TGTGCCAGCAGCTTGGCAGGCAGCCGCCGGCCCCAGCATTTT.

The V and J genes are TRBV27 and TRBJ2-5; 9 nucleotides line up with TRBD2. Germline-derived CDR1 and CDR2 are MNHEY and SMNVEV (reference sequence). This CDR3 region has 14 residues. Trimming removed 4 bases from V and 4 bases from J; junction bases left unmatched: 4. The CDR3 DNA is TGTGCCAGCAGTTCCGTACTAGCGGGAGAGACCCAGTACTTC. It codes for CASSSVLAGETQYF.

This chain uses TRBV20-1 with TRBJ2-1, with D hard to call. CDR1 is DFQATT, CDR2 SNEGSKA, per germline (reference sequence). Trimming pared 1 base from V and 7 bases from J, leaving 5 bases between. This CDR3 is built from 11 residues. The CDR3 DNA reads TGCAGTGCTAGAGTGCGGAATGAGCAGTTCTTC. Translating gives CSARVRNEQFF.

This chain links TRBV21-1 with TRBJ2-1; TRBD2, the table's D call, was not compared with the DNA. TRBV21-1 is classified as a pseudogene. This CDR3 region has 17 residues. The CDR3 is CASSKVSSAGGLNEQFF. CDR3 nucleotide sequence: TGTGCCAGCAGCAAAGTCTCGTCAGCGGGAGGGCTCAATGAGCAGTTCTTC.

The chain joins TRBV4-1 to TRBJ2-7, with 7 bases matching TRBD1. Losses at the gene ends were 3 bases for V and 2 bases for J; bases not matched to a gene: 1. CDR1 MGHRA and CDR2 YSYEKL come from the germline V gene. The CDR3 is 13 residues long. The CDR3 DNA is TGCGCCAGCAGCCACGGGACAGCCTACGAGCAGTACTTC. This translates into CASSHGTAYEQYF.

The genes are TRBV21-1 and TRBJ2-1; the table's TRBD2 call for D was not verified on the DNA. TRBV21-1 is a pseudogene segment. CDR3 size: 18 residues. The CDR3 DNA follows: TGTGCCAGCAGCACCTTATCCGGGGGTAGCGGGATCAACAATGAGCAGTTCTTC. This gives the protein CASSTLSGGSGINNEQFF.

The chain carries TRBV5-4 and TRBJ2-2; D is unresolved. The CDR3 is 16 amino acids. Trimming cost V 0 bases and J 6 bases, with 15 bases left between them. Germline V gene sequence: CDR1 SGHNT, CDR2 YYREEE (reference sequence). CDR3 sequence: CASSLVSGSMAGELFF. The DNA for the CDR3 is TGTGCCAGCAGCTTGGTATCCGGTTCCATGGCCGGGGAGCTGTTTTTT. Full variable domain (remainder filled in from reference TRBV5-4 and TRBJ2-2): ETGVTQSPTHLIKTRGQQVTLRCSSQSGHNTVSWYQQALGQGPQFIFQYYREEENGRGNFPPRFSGLQFPNYSSELNVNALELDDSALYLCASSLVSGSMAGELFFGEGSRLTVL.